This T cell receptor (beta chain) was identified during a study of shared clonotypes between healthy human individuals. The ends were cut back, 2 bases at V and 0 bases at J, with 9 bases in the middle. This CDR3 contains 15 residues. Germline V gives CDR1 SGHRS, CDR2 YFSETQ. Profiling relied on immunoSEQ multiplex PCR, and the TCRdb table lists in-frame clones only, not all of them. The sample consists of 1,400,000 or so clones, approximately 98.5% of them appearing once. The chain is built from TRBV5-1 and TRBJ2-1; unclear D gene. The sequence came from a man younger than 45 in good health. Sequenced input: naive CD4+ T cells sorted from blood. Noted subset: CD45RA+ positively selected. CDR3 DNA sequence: TGCGCCAGCAGCTTACCGGTTCTCTCCTACAATGAGCAGTTCTTC. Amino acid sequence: CASSLPVLSYNEQFF.